This passage covers 20 T cell receptor beta chains from one sample sequenced in a study of shared clonotypes between healthy human individuals. CD8 cells classed as naive were CD45RO-negative and positively selected for CCR7, excluding terminally differentiated effector memory CD45RA+ cells. Assay: immunoSEQ multiplex PCR; the TCRdb copy retains only in-frame clones and omits some. The sample contains just over 2,000,000 clones, roughly 95% of which appear only once. The sequenced material came from naive CD8+ T cells sorted from blood. Every receptor here comes from a man younger than 35 in good health.

The chain has TRBV11-2 and TRBJ1-2, with 7 bases identical to TRBD1. V lost 7 bases, J lost 8 bases, and 13 bases stayed unmatched. CDR1 is SGHAT, CDR2 FQNNGV, per germline. The CDR3 runs 14 residues. The CDR3 is CASTLLGTEIGYTF. The CDR3 DNA sequence: TGTGCCAGCACCCTCTTGGGGACAGAGATCGGCTACACCTTC. The whole variable domain, remainder taken from reference TRBV11-2 and TRBJ1-2, is EAGVAQSPRYKIIEKRQSVAFWCNPISGHATLYWYQQILGQGPKLLIQFQNNGVVDDSQLPKDRFSAERLKGVDSTLKIQPAKLEDSAVYLCASTLLGTEIGYTFGSGTRLTVV.

V gene TRBV27 combines with J gene TRBJ1-4; 11 bases are a match to TRBD1. The CDR3 covers 17 residues. The J segment lost 6 bases and the V segment lost 6 bases, leaving 12 bases of the junction unmatched. CDR1 MNHEY and CDR2 SMNVEV come from the germline V gene (reference sequence). The chain's CDR3 is CASSPNGQGALDEKLFF. In DNA, the CDR3 is TGTGCCAGCAGCCCAAACGGACAGGGGGCCCTGGATGAAAAACTGTTTTTT.

J is TRBJ2-5 and V is TRBV7-9, with D possibly being TRBD1 (6 bases). Germline V gene sequence: CDR1 SEHNR, CDR2 FQNEAQ (reference sequence). Trimming cost V 0 bases and J 0 bases, with 11 bases left between them. The CDR3 is made up of 16 amino acids. Written as DNA, the CDR3 is TGTGCCAGCAGCTTAGCCGATCCAGGGGACCAAGAGACCCAGTACTTC. Protein: CASSLADPGDQETQYF. Full variable domain (missing parts from reference TRBV7-9 and TRBJ2-5): DTGVSQNPRHKITKRGQNVTFRCDPISEHNRLYWYRQTLGQGPEFLTYFQNEAQLEKSRLLSDRFSAERPKGSFSTLEIQRTEQGDSAMYLCASSLADPGDQETQYFGPGTRLLVL.

This clone occurred once. The same CDR3 arises from other DNA sequences in this sample as well. The rearrangement links TRBV28 to TRBJ1-3; D gene uncertain. The V and J ends lost 5 bases and 2 bases respectively, with 4 bases between them. The CDR3 sequence is 12 residues long. Looked up from germline, CDR1 is MDHEN and CDR2 is SYDVKM. CDR3 sequence reads: CASSLPGNTIYF. CDR3 in DNA: TGTGCCAGCAGTCTGCCTGGAAACACCATATATTTT.

V gene TRBV20-1 combines with J gene TRBJ1-1; the D is unclear. CDR3 length: 11 residues. V dropped 6 bases and J dropped 4 bases, with 9 bases sitting between them. The germline V gene encodes CDR1 DFQATT and CDR2 SNEGSKA (reference sequence). CDR3 bases: TGCAGTGCGGACGGCTTCACTGAAGCTTTCTTT. Translating it yields CSADGFTEAFF.

Here the CDR3 DNA reads TGTGCCAGCAAGATGGGACAGGGGGACGCCTACGAGCAGTACTTC. It specifies CASKMGQGDAYEQYF. The genes are TRBV6-5 and TRBJ2-7; 11 bases fit TRBD1. CDR1 and CDR2 from the germline V gene are MNHEY and SVGAGI. J gave up 2 bases and V 7 bases, and 7 bases lay outside the gene matches. CDR3 length: 15 amino acids.

The CDR3 DNA follows: TGTGCCAGCACGTTTGGGGGCCCCGGGGAGCTGTTTTTT. Translated, it gives CASTFGGPGELFF. The rearrangement links TRBV19 to TRBJ2-2; perhaps TRBD1 as D (6 bases). V lost 9 bases, J lost 6 bases, and 14 bases lay in between. The CDR3 is made up of 13 amino acids. Germline CDR1 and CDR2: LNHDA and SQIVND (reference sequence).

This clone showed up just a few times. Other nucleotide sequences from this sample produce the same CDR3. The chain uses TRBV7-9 and TRBJ1-4, with 9 bases that match TRBD1. J lost 5 bases, V lost 2 bases, and 3 bases had no gene match. Germline V CDR1 and CDR2: SEHNR, FQNEAQ (reference sequence). The CDR3 length is 15 residues. CDR3 DNA: TGTGCCAGCAGCTTAACCGGGACAGGGAATGAAAAACTGTTTTTT. Amino acids: CASSLTGTGNEKLFF.

This clone was counted between two and nine times. This chain links TRBV10-3 with TRBJ2-7; 7 bases fit TRBD2. V gave up 6 bases and J gave up 2 bases; unmatched junction bases: 7. CDR3 size: 14 residues. Germline V gene sequence: CDR1 ENHRY, CDR2 SYGVKD. The CDR3 DNA follows: TGTGCCATCAGGGACGGGCTAGCGGCCTACGAGCAGTACTTC. Amino acid sequence: CAIRDGLAAYEQYF.

This chain links TRBV4-1 with TRBJ1-6, with D perhaps TRBD1 (5 bases). V shed 1 base and J shed 7 bases, with 11 bases lying between them. The germline V gene has CDR1 MGHRA and CDR2 YSYEKL. This CDR3 is 15 amino acids long. CDR3 region: CASSQGRDANSPLHF. The CDR3 coding sequence is TGCGCCAGCAGCCAAGGAAGGGACGCAAATTCACCCCTCCACTTT.

In its sample, this clone was seen once. The chain recombines TRBV7-8 with TRBJ1-1; the D is unclear. Germline V CDR1 and CDR2: SGHVS, FQNEAQ. The V gene lost 7 bases and the J gene lost 4 bases, with 13 bases spanning the gap. The CDR3 has 13 amino acids. CDR3 in amino acids: CASNDLGGTEAFF. CDR3 in DNA: TGTGCCAGCAACGACCTAGGAGGCACTGAAGCTTTCTTT.

Details on this clone: At the DNA level, this CDR3 is encoded by other sequences in the same sample as well. The chain joins TRBV7-6 to TRBJ1-1, with 9 bases identical to TRBD1. V shed 1 base, J shed 5 bases, and the junction held 2 bases outside the gene matches. The CDR3 covers 14 residues. Germline V CDR1 and CDR2: SGHVS, FNYEAQ. CDR3 sequence: CASSLGTGVTEAFF. CDR3 DNA: TGTGCCAGCAGCTTAGGGACAGGGGTAACTGAAGCTTTCTTT. The entire variable domain, with the rest obtained from reference TRBV7-6 and TRBJ1-1, is as follows: GAGVSQSPRYKVTKRGQDVALRCDPISGHVSLYWYRQALGQGPEFLTYFNYEAQQDKSGLPNDRFSAERPEGSISTLTIQRTEQRDSAMYRCASSLGTGVTEAFFGQGTRLTVV.

The gene calls are TRBV6-1 and TRBJ2-7; D gene ambiguous. The CDR3 runs to 13 residues. The ends were cut back, 10 bases at V and 3 bases at J, with 16 bases in the middle. Germline V CDR1 and CDR2: MNHNS, SASEGT. The CDR3 nucleotides read TGTGCCACCGACCGGACCGAGGACTACGAGCAGTACTTC. Amino acids: CATDRTEDYEQYF.

Worth noting for this clone: In the same sample, other DNA sequences code for this CDR3. The V gene is TRBV28, the J gene TRBJ2-7, with D perhaps TRBD1 or TRBD2 (7 bases each). The length of the CDR3 is 15 residues. Trimming pared 1 base from V and 4 bases from J, leaving 14 bases between. Germline lookup yields CDR1 MDHEN and CDR2 SYDVKM. The CDR3 DNA sequence: TGTGCCAGCAGTTTATCTGGCCAGGGGGGGTACGAGCAGTACTTC. Amino acid sequence: CASSLSGQGGYEQYF.

The chain recombines TRBV4-3 with TRBJ2-7, with 7 bases matching TRBD2. Looked up from germline, CDR1 is LGHNA and CDR2 is YSLEER. The CDR3 sequence is 12 residues long. V lost 1 base and J lost 6; bases outside the gene matches: 0. This CDR3 reads CASSQGEGEQYF. The DNA for the CDR3 is TGCGCCAGCAGCCAAGGGGAGGGCGAGCAGTACTTC.

The chain links TRBV7-9 to TRBJ1-1, with D tentatively TRBD1 (5 bases). The germline V gene has CDR1 SEHNR and CDR2 FQNEAQ (reference sequence). The CDR3 sequence is 14 residues long. V was trimmed by 3 bases and J by 4 bases, leaving 12 bases between them. The CDR3 bases are TGTGCCAGCAGCTTGACACTAAGGGGCACTGAAGCTTTCTTT. Translated: CASSLTLRGTEAFF.

This chain links TRBV28 with TRBJ2-1; 11 positions match TRBD2. Germline CDR1 reads MDHEN; CDR2 reads SYDVKM. J was trimmed by 5 bases and V by 6 bases; bases with no gene match: 3. This CDR3 comprises 14 residues. The CDR3 nucleotides are TGTGCCAGCAGATTGACTAGCGGGGACAATGAGCAGTTCTTC. This codes for CASRLTSGDNEQFF.

Of note for this clone: The sample carries other DNA sequences with the same CDR3. V gene TRBV27 combines with J gene TRBJ2-7, with no clear D. The CDR3 has 13 residues. The germline gives CDR1 MNHEY, CDR2 SMNVEV (reference sequence). V lost 6 bases to trimming and J lost 1 base, with 10 bases between them. CDR3 in DNA: TGTGCCAGCAGCCCGGGCCTTTCCTACGAGCAGTACTTC. Translated, it gives CASSPGLSYEQYF.

J is TRBJ2-6 and V is TRBV30; D is unclear. Germline V gene sequence: CDR1 GTSNPN, CDR2 SVGIG (reference sequence). The CDR3 runs 14 residues. V lost 4 bases and J 8 bases, leaving 15 bases between the germline ends. CDR3 amino acids: CAWTPRLQSNVLTF. The CDR3 DNA follows: TGTGCCTGGACTCCGCGACTCCAGTCCAACGTCCTGACTTTC.

The chain has TRBV7-3 and TRBJ2-3; D is perhaps TRBD2 (5 bases). The length of the CDR3 is 16 residues. From germline, CDR1 is SGHTA and CDR2 FQGTGA. Deletions cut 0 bases from V and 3 bases from J, with 13 bases between. CDR3 nucleotides: TGTGCCAGCAGCTTAACGTTCGGGGAAGGAACAGATACGCAGTATTTT. Amino acids: CASSLTFGEGTDTQYF.